The clone carrying this T cell receptor (beta chain) appeared many times. Its target is not known. The sample is drawn from a study of CD8 T cells in ankylosing spondylitis. Study-level points and caveats: In reactive arthritis synovial fluid and blood, some motif variants had been reported before. Disease-linked clones had a CD8+ phenotype and relatively low frequency in peripheral blood.

Quantitative barcoded 5'-RACE was used to prepare TCR beta libraries. TCRdb recomputed calls from the 5' RACE reads with MiXCR, one row per CDR3 protein. The sample has about 240,000 distinct CDR3 sequences; under 8.5% are singletons. Germline CDR1 and CDR2: LNHNV and YYDKDF (reference sequence). The CDR3 has 12 residues. Trimming stripped 0 bases from V and 6 bases from J, with 3 bases between. Specimen: blood, either unsorted or a sorted T cell fraction (not recorded which). This clonotype was sampled from a female donor with ankylosing spondylitis or in good health (not recorded which). The chain links TRBV15 to TRBJ2-1; D gene unclear. CDR3 protein: CATSREGNEQFF. CDR3 sequence (DNA): TGTGCCACCAGCAGAGAAGGCAATGAGCAGTTCTTC. Using reference TRBV15 and TRBJ2-1 for the parts outside the CDR3, the full variable domain is DAMVIQNPRYQVTQFGKPVTLSCSQTLNHNVMYWYQQKSSQAPKLLFHYYDKDFNNEADTPDNFQSRRPNTSFCFLDIRSPGLGDTAMYLCATSREGNEQFFGPGTRLTVL.